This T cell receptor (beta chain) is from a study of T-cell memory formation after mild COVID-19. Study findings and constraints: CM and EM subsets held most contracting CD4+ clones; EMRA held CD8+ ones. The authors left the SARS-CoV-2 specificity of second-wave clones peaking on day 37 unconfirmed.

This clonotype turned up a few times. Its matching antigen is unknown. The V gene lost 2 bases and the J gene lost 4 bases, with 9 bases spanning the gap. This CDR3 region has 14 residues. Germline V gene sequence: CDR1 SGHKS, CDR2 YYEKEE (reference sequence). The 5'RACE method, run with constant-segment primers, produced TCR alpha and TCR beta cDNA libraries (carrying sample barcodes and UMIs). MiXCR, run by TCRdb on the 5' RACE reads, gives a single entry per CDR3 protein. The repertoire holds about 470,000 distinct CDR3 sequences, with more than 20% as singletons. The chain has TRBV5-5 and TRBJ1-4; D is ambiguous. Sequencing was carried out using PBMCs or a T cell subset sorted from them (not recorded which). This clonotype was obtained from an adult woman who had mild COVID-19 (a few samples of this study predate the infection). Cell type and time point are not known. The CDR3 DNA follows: TGTGCCAGCAGCTTTAGCCAGATTAATGAAAAACTGTTTTTT. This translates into CASSFSQINEKLFF.